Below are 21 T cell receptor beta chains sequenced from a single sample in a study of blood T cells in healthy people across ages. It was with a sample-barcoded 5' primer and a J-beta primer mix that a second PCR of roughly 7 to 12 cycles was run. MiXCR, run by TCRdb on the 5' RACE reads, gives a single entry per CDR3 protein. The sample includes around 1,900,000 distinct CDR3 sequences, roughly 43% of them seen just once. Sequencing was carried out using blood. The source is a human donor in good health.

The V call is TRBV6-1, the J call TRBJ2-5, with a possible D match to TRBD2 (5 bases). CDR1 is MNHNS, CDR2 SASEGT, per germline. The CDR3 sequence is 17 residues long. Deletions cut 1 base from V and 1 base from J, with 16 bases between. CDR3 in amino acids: CASSEVGGMSLQETQYF. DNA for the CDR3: TGTGCCAGCAGTGAAGTTGGAGGAATGTCACTCCAAGAGACCCAGTACTTC.

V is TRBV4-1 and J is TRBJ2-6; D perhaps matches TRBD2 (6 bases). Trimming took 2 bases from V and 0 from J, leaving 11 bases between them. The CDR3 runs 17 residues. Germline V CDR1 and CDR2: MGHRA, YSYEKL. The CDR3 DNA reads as TGCGCCAGCAGCCAACGGGGGTTTCGCTCTGGGGCCAACGTCCTGACTTTC. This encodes CASSQRGFRSGANVLTF.

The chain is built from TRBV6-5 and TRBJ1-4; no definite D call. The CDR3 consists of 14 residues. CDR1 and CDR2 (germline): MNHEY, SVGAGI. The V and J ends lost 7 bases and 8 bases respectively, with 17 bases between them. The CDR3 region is CASKTLGVREKLFF. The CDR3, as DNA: TGTGCCAGCAAAACTCTTGGGGTTCGGGAAAAACTGTTTTTT.

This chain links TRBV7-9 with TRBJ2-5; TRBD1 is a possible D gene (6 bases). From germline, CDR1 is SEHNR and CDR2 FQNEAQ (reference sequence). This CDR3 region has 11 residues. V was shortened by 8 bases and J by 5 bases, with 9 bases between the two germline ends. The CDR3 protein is CASLRGETQYF. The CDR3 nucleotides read TGTGCCAGCCTTAGGGGGGAGACCCAGTACTTC.

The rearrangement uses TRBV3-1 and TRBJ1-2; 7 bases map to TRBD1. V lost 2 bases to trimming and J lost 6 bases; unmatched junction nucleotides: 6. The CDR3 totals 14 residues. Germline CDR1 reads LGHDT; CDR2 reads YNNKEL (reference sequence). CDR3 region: CASSQILRGHGYTF. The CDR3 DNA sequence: TGTGCCAGCAGCCAAATCTTGAGGGGGCATGGCTACACCTTC.

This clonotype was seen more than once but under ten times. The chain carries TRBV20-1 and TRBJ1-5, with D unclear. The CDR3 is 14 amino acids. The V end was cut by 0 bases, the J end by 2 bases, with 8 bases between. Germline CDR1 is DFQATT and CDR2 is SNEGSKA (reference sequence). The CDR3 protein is CSARDPWGNQPQHF. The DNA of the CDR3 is TGCAGTGCTAGAGATCCATGGGGCAATCAGCCCCAGCATTTT.

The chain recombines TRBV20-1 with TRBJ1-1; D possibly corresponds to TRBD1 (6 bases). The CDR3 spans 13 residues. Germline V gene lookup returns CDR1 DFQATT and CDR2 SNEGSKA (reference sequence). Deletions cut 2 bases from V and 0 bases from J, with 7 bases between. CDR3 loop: CSARWDMNTEAFF. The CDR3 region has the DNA TGCAGTGCTAGATGGGACATGAACACTGAAGCTTTCTTT.

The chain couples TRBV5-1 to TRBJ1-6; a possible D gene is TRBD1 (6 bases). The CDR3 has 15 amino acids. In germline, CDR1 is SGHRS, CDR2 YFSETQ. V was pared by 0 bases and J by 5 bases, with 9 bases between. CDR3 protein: CASSLGAGDNSPLHF. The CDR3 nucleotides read TGCGCCAGCAGCTTGGGGGCAGGGGATAATTCACCCCTCCACTTT. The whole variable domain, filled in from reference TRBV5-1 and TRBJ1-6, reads KAGVTQTPRYLIKTRGQQVTLSCSPISGHRSVSWYQQTPGQGLQFLFEYFSETQRNKGNFPGRFSGRQFSNSRSEMNVSTLELGDSALYLCASSLGAGDNSPLHFGNGTRLTVT.

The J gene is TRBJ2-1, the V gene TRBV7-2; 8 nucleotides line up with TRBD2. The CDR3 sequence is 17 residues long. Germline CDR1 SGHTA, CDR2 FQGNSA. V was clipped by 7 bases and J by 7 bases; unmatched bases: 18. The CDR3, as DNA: TGTGCCAGCACCCTCCTACGGGCGGGGGGTAGATGGAATGAGCAGTTCTTC. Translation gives CASTLLRAGGRWNEQFF.

The CDR3 loop reads CASSLDASSGNTIYF. CDR3 DNA: TGTGCCAGCAGCTTGGACGCCTCCTCTGGAAACACCATATATTTT. The chain uses TRBV7-9 and TRBJ1-3; D not certain. CDR1 is SEHNR, CDR2 FQNEAQ, per germline (reference sequence). The CDR3 length is 15 residues. Trimming removed 3 bases from V and 0 bases from J, with 9 bases in between.

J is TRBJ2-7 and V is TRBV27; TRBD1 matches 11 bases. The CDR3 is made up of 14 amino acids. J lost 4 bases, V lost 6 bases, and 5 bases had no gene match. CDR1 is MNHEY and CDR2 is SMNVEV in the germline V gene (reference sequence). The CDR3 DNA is TGTGCCAGCAGCCGGGACAGGGGGTGTTACGAGCAGTACTTC. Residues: CASSRDRGCYEQYF.

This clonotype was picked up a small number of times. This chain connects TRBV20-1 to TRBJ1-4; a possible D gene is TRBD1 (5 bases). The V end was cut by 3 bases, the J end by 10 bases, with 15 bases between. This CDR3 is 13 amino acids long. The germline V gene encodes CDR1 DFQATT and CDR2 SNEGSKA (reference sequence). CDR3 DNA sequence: TGCAGTGCTAGCGACCGGGGCAGTGGAAAACTGTTTTTT. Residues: CSASDRGSGKLFF.

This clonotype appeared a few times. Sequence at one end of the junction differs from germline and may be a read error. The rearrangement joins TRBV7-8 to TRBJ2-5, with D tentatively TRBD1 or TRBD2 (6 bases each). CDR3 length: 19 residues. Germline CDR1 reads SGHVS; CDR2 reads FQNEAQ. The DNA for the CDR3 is TGTGCCAGCAGCCTCGTGTGGGAGGTTGGACAGACGAAGCAAGGGACCCAGTACTTC. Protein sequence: CASSLVWEVGQTKQGTQYF.

The CDR3 nucleotides read TGCGCCAGCAGCCAAATTAGCGGGGGAGCCTACGAGCAGTACTTC. This sequence encodes CASSQISGGAYEQYF. The rearrangement links TRBV4-3 to TRBJ2-7; TRBD2 agrees at 9 bases. CDR1 and CDR2 from the germline V gene are LGHNA and YSLEER. This CDR3 spans 15 amino acids. V dropped 2 bases and J dropped 2; count of bases not matched to a gene: 4.

This CDR3 is CASSLGRITNEKLFF. CDR3 coding DNA: TGTGCCAGCAGCTTAGGAAGGATAACTAATGAAAAACTGTTTTTT. The chain employs TRBV7-2 and TRBJ1-4; D is unresolved. CDR1 is SGHTA and CDR2 is FQGNSA in the germline V gene. The CDR3 sequence is 15 residues long. Trimming stripped 1 base from V and 1 base from J, with 7 bases between. The full variable domain, its missing parts supplied by reference TRBV7-2 and TRBJ1-4, is GAGVSQSPSNKVTEKGKDVELRCDPISGHTALYWYRQSLGQGLEFLIYFQGNSAPDKSGLPSDRFSAERTGGSVSTLTIQRTQQEDSAVYLCASSLGRITNEKLFFGSGTQLSVL.

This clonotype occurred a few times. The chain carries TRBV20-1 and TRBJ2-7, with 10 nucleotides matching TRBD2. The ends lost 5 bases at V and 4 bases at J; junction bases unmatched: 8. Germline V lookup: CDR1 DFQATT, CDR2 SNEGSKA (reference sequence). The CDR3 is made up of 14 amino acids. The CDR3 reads CSAPQRGGRYEQYF. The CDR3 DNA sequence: TGCAGTGCTCCCCAGCGGGGGGGCCGTTACGAGCAGTACTTC.

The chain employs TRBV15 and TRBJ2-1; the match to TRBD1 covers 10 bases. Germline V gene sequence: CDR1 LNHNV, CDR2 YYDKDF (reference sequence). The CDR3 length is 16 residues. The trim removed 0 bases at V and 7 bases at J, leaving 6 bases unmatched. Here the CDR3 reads CATSRDIGTGVNEQFF. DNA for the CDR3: TGTGCCACCAGCAGAGACATTGGGACAGGGGTTAATGAGCAGTTCTTC.

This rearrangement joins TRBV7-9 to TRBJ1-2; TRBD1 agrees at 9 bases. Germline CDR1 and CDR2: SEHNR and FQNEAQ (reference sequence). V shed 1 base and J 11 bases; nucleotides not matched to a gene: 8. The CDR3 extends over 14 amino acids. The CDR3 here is CASSLGTGVIGYTF. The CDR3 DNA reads TGTGCCAGCAGCTTAGGGACAGGGGTAATTGGTTACACCTTC.

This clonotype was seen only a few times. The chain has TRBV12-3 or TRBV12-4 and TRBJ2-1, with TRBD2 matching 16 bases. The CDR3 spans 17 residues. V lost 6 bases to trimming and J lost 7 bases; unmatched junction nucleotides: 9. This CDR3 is CASSLGTSGGERNEQFF. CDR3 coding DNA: TGTGCCAGCAGCCTCGGGACTAGCGGGGGGGAGCGGAATGAGCAGTTCTTC.

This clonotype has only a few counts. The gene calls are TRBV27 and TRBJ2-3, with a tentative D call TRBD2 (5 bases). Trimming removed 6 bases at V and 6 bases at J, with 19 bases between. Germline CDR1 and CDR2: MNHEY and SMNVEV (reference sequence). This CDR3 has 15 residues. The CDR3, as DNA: TGTGCCAGCAGCTCGTTCGCGGAGGTTGGGGATACGCAGTATTTT. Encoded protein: CASSSFAEVGDTQYF.

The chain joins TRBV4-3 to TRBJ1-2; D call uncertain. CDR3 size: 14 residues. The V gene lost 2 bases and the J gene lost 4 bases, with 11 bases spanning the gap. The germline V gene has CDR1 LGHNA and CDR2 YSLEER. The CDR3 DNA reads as TGCGCCAGCAGCCAATCGGGGAGTACCTATGGCTACACCTTC. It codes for CASSQSGSTYGYTF.